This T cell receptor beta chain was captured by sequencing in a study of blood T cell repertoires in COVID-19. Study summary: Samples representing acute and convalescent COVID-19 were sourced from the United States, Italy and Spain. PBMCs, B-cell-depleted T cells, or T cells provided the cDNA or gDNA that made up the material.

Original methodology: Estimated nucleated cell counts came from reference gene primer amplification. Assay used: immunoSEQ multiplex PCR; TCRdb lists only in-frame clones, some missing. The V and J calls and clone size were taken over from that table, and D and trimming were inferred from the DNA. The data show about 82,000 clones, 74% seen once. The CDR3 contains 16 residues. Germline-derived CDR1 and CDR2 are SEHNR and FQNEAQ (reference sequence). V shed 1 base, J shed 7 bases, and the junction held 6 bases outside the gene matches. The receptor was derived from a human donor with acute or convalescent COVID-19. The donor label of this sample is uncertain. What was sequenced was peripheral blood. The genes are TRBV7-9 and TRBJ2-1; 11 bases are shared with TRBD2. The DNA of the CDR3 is TGTGCCAGCAGCTTAGGAAGGGCTAGCGGGAGGAATGAGCAGTTCTTC. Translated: CASSLGRASGRNEQFF. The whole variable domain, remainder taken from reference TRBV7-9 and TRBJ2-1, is DTGVSQNPRHKITKRGQNVTFRCDPISEHNRLYWYRQTLGQGPEFLTYFQNEAQLEKSRLLSDRFSAERPKGSFSTLEIQRTEQGDSAMYLCASSLGRASGRNEQFFGPGTRLTVL.